The present T cell receptor beta chain was sequenced within a study of Graves' ophthalmopathy and Graves' hyperthyroidism. Study details: Hyperthyroidism was classified as stable if no ophthalmopathy occurred within 18 months of follow-up.

Germline V gene sequence: CDR1 SGHTA, CDR2 FQGNSA. The CDR3 is 14 amino acids. V dropped 3 bases and J dropped 3; count of bases not matched to a gene: 4. Hyperthyroidism patients had new diagnoses, durations under 2 months, and ages of 18 to 65. Findings of the study overall: Blood also held most thyroid clonotypes expanded above 0.001 frequency.

From RNA, the CDR3 regions of TCR beta chains were amplified and sequenced. Second-round multiplex PCR came after first-round RT-PCR with HTBI primers. In TCRdb, the multiplex PCR reads were re-called with MiXCR into one record per CDR3 protein. The sample lists 900,000 to 1,200,000 distinct CDR3 sequences, roughly two fifths seen once, with around 10% in the top ten. This clonotype was recorded many times. The antigen is unknown. The receptor's source is an adult man with Graves' hyperthyroidism. Sample: peripheral blood or thyroid tissue (not recorded which). This rearrangement joins TRBV7-2 to TRBJ2-7; TRBD1 matches 8 bases. CDR3 region: CASSLGQAIYEQYF. As DNA, the CDR3 is TGTGCCAGCAGCTTGGGACAGGCCATCTACGAGCAGTACTTC.